This TCR beta chain was identified during a study of neurological immune-mediated disorders. This clonotype was detected ten times or more. The authors produced cDNA by 5'RACE using 10-nucleotide random UMIs. TCRdb reprocessed the 5' RACE reads via MiXCR and lists one record per CDR3 protein. The sample has around 130,000 distinct CDR3 sequences, about 3.4% seen once. Germline V gives CDR1 SGHTS, CDR2 YDEGEE. The CDR3 is 16 amino acids. The J segment lost 3 bases and the V segment lost 4 bases, leaving 8 bases of the junction unmatched. The V call is TRBV5-8, the J call TRBJ2-1; the match to TRBD1 covers 9 bases. This clonotype originated in a woman between 25 and 40 years old with multiple sclerosis. Sequencing was performed on PBMCs. CDR3 DNA: TGTGCCAGCAGCAGGGGACAGGGAGGTAACTACAATGAGCAGTTCTTC. Residues: CASSRGQGGNYNEQFF.